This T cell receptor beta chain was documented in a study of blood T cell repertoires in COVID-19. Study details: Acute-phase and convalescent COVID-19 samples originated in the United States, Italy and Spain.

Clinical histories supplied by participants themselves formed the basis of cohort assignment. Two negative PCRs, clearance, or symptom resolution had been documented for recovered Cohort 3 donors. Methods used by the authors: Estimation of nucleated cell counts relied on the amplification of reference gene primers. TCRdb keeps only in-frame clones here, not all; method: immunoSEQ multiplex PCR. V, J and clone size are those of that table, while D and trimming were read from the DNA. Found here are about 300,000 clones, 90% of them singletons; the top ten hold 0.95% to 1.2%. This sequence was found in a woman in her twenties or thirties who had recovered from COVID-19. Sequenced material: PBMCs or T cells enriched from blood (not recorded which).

The CDR3 coding sequence is TGTGCCAGCAGTCATTCTAGAACGGGTCAGCCCCAGCATTTT. It encodes CASSHSRTGQPQHF. The chain links TRBV28 to TRBJ1-5; D is unclear. V was shortened by 5 bases and J by 6 bases, with 14 bases between the two germline ends. The CDR3 has 14 amino acids. Germline V CDR1 and CDR2: MDHEN, SYDVKM.